Listed below are T cell receptor beta chains from one sample, sequenced in a study of T cell changes during pregnancy in multiple sclerosis. Some clones are missing from TCRdb's copy, which holds only in-frame ones; the method was immunoSEQ multiplex PCR. The sample carries 60,000 to 85,000 clones, roughly 92% recorded once. Here the sequenced sample was peripheral blood, taken after pregnancy. Every receptor here comes from a female donor in good health, enrolled as a control in a pregnancy study. CDR3s include the opening cysteine and the closing phenylalanine or tryptophan. D genes are given only for firm matches. A clone size is listed for some rows: how often the clone was seen (once, few, many), or a class if it is expanded.

cdr3_aa: CASSPRGRQSTDTQYF; cdr3_nt: TGTGCCAGCAGCCCCCGTGGGAGGCAGAGCACAGATACGCAGTATTTT; cdr3_length: 16; j_call: TRBJ2-3; v_call: TRBV7-6; clone_size: NA; d_call: NA
cdr3_aa: CASSPDRALPGANVLTF; cdr3_nt: TGCGCCAGCAGCCCCGACAGGGCGTTACCCGGGGCCAACGTCCTGACTTTC; cdr3_length: 17; j_call: TRBJ2-6; v_call: TRBV5-1; clone_size: NA; d_call: TRBD1
cdr3_aa: CASSLVGQAGYTF; cdr3_nt: TGTGCCAGCAGCTTAGTTGGACAGGCTGGCTACACCTTC; cdr3_length: 13; j_call: TRBJ1-2; v_call: TRBV7-2; clone_size: NA; d_call: TRBD1
cdr3_aa: CASRAGGWDTQYF; cdr3_nt: TGTGCCAGCAGAGCGGGAGGGTGGGATACGCAGTATTTT; cdr3_length: 13; j_call: TRBJ2-3; v_call: TRBV7-2; clone_size: NA; d_call: TRBD2
cdr3_aa: CASSPMGGGTYEQYF; cdr3_nt: TGTGCCAGCAGTCCGATGGGGGGAGGGACCTACGAGCAGTACTTC; cdr3_length: 15; j_call: TRBJ2-7; v_call: TRBV6-4; clone_size: NA; d_call: TRBD2
cdr3_aa: CASSPGQVREPQHF; cdr3_nt: TGTGCCAGCAGCCCCGGACAGGTCCGGGAGCCCCAGCATTTT; cdr3_length: 14; j_call: TRBJ1-5; v_call: TRBV6-5; clone_size: NA; d_call: TRBD1
cdr3_aa: CASSSGWDSPNQPQHF; cdr3_nt: TGTGCCAGCAGTTCCGGGTGGGACAGTCCCAATCAGCCCCAGCATTTT; cdr3_length: 16; j_call: TRBJ1-5; v_call: TRBV6-5; clone_size: once; d_call: TRBD1
cdr3_aa: CASSQDPAGGGSNTGELFF; cdr3_nt: TGCGCCAGCAGCCAAGATCCGGCAGGGGGAGGCTCGAACACCGGGGAGCTGTTTTTT; cdr3_length: 19; j_call: TRBJ2-2; v_call: TRBV4-3; clone_size: NA; d_call: NA
cdr3_aa: CASSLGLAGGLNEQFF; cdr3_nt: TGCGCCAGCAGCTTGGGGCTAGCGGGGGGCCTCAATGAGCAGTTCTTC; cdr3_length: 16; j_call: TRBJ2-1; v_call: TRBV5-1; clone_size: NA; d_call: TRBD2
cdr3_aa: CASSLQANSGNTIYF; cdr3_nt: TGTGCCAGCAGTTTACAGGCAAACTCTGGAAACACCATATATTTT; cdr3_length: 15; j_call: TRBJ1-3; v_call: TRBV28; clone_size: NA; d_call: NA
cdr3_aa: CASTPGGPEAFF; cdr3_nt: TGTGCCAGCACCCCCGGAGGCCCTGAAGCTTTCTTT; cdr3_length: 12; j_call: TRBJ1-1; v_call: TRBV7-2; clone_size: NA; d_call: NA